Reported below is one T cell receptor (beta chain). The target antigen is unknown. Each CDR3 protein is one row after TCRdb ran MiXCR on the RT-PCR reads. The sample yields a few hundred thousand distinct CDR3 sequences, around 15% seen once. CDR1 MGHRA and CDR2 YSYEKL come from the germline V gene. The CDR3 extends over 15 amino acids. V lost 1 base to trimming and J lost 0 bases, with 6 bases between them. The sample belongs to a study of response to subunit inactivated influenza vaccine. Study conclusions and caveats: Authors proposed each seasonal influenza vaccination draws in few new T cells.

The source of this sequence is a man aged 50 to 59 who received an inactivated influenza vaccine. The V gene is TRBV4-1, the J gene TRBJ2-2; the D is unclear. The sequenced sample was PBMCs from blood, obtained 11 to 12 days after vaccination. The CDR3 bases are TGCGCCAGCAGCCAAGCCCAGTCGAACACCGGGGAGCTGTTTTTT. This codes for CASSQAQSNTGELFF.